This T cell receptor (beta chain) was sequenced during a study of vaccination effects on CD4 cells after COVID-19. The germline gives CDR1 LGHDT, CDR2 YNNKEL (reference sequence). V dropped 4 bases and J dropped 6 bases, with 4 bases sitting between them. CDR3 length: 11 amino acids. Antigen-specific CD4+ T cells were expanded with viral peptide pools in the ViraFEST assay before sequencing. When roughly eleven days of culture had elapsed, CD4+ T cells were isolated. Each participant received a vaccine that was either BNT162b2 or mRNA-1273, given as two doses. This clone is judged medium-sized. Antigen unknown. Only in-frame clones appear in the TCRdb table, and some are missing; sequencing was by immunoSEQ multiplex PCR. Among some 14,000 clones, around three quarters were seen once, and the ten largest hold approximately 9.9%.

The chain links TRBV3-1 (or the pseudogene TRBV3-2) to TRBJ1-3, with D unclear. The TCR originated in a human donor who received a COVID-19 vaccine. Sequences were derived from CD4+ T cells from PBMCs cultured with SARS-CoV-2 spike peptides, sampled after COVID-19 vaccination. The CDR3 protein is CASSRENTIYF. The CDR3 DNA is TGTGCCAGCAGCCGGGAAAACACCATATATTTT.